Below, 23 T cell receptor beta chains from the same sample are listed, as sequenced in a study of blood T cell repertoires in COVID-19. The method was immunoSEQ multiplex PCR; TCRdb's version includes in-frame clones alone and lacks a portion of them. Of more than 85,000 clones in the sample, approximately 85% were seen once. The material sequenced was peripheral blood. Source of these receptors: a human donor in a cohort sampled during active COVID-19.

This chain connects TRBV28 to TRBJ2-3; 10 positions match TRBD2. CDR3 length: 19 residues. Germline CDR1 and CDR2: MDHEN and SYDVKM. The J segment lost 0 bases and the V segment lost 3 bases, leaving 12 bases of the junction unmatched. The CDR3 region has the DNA TGTGCCAGCAGTTTTGCTGGAGCGGGAGGGGGTTCCAGCACAGATACGCAGTATTTT. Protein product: CASSFAGAGGGSSTDTQYF.

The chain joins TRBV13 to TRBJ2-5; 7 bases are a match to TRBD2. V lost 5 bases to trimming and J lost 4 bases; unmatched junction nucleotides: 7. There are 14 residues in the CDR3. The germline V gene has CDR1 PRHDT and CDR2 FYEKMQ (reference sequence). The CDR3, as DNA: TGTGCCAGCAGCCACGAGCGGGGTCGAGAGACCCAGTACTTC. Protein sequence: CASSHERGRETQYF.

The CDR3 here is CASSSGMRRELFF. The CDR3 DNA is TGTGCCAGCAGTTCCGGGATGAGGCGGGAGCTGTTTTTT. The chain couples TRBV7-6 to TRBJ2-2; possible D gene TRBD2, 5 bases. The CDR3 has 13 amino acids. The germline V gene encodes CDR1 SGHVS and CDR2 FNYEAQ. V lost 6 bases, J lost 9 bases, and 14 bases lay in between.

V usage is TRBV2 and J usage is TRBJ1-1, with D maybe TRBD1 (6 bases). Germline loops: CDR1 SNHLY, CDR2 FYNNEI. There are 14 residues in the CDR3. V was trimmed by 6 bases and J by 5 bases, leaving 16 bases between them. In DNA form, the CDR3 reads TGTGCCAGCAGAAGGGGGGGAAGGTGGACTGAAGCTTTCTTT. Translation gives CASRRGGRWTEAFF. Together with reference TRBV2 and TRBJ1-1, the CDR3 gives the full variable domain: EPEVTQTPSHQVTQMGQEVILRCVPISNHLYFYWYRQILGQKVEFLVSFYNNEISEKSEIFDDQFSVERPDGSNFTLKIRSTKLEDSAMYFCASRRGGRWTEAFFGQGTRLTVV.

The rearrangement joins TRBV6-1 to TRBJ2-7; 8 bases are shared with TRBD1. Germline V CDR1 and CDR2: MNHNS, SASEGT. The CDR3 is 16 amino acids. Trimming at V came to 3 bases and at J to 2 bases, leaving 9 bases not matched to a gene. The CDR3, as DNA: TGTGCCAGCAGTGAGTGGGCGGGACAGGCAACCTACGAGCAGTACTTC. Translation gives CASSEWAGQATYEQYF.

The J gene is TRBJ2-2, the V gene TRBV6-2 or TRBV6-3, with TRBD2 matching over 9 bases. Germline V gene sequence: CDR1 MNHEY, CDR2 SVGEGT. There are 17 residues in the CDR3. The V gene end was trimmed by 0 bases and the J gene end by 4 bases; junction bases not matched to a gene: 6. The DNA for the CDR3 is TGTGCCAGCAGTTACTCAGCCGCGGGAGGGGGCACCGGGGAGCTGTTTTTT. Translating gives CASSYSAAGGGTGELFF.

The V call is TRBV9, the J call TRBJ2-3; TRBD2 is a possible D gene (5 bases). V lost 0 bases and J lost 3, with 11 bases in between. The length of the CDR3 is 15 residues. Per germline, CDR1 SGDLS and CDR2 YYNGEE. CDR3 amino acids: CASSVATGRTDTQYF. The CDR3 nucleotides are TGTGCCAGCAGCGTAGCTACGGGGAGAACAGATACGCAGTATTTT.

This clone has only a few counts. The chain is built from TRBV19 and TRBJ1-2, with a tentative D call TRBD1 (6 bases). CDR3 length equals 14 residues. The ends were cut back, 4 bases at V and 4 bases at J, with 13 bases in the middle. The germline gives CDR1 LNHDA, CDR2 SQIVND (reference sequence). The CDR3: CASSTETGSYGYTF. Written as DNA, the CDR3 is TGTGCCAGTAGTACCGAGACAGGTTCCTATGGCTACACCTTC. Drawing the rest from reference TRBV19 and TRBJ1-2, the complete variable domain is DGGITQSPKYLFRKEGQNVTLSCEQNLNHDAMYWYRQDPGQGLRLIYYSQIVNDFQKGDIAEGYSVSREKKESFPLTVTSAQKNPTAFYLCASSTETGSYGYTFGSGTRLTVV.

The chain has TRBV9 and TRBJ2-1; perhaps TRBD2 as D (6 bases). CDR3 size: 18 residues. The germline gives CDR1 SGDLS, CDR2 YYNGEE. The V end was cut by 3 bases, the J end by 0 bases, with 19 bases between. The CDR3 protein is CASSAVGGGESSYNEQFF. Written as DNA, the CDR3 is TGTGCCAGCAGCGCAGTTGGTGGCGGGGAGAGCTCCTACAATGAGCAGTTCTTC. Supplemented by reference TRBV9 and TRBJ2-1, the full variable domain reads DSGVTQTPKHLITATGQRVTLRCSPRSGDLSVYWYQQSLDQGLQFLIQYYNGEERAKGNILERFSAQQFPDLHSELNLSSLELGDSALYFCASSAVGGGESSYNEQFFGPGTRLTVL.

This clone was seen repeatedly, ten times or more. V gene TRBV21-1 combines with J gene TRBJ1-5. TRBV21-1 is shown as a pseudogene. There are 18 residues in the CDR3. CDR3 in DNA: TGTGCCAGCAGCACACTCGAATTGGGCAGGGAGGGCAATCAGCCCCAGCATTTT. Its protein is CASSTLELGREGNQPQHF.

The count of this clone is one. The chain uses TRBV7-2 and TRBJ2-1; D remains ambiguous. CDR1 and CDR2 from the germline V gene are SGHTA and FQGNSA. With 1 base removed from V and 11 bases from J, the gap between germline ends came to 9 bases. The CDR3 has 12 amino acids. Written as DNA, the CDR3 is TGTGCCAGCAGCTTAGGAGGTAGACAGCAGTTCTTC. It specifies CASSLGGRQQFF.

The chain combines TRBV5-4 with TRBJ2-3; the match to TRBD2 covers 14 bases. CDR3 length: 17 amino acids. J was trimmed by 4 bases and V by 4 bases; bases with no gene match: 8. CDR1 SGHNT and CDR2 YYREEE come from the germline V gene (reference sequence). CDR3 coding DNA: TGTGCCAGCAGCCCCGGGACTAGCGGGGGTTTTGCAGATACGCAGTATTTT. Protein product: CASSPGTSGGFADTQYF.

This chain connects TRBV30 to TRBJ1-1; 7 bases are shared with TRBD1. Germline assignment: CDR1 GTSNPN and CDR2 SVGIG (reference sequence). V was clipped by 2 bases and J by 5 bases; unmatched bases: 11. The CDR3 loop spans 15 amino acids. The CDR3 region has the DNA TGTGCCTGGAGTAGACTGGCGGCAGGGGGAACTGAAGCTTTCTTT. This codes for CAWSRLAAGGTEAFF.

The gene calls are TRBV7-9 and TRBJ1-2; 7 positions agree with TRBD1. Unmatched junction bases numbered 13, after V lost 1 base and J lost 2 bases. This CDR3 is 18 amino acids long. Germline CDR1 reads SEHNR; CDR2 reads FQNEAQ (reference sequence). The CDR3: CASSLGWPGGLGNYGYTF. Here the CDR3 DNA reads TGTGCCAGCAGCTTAGGTTGGCCAGGGGGTCTCGGCAACTATGGCTACACCTTC.

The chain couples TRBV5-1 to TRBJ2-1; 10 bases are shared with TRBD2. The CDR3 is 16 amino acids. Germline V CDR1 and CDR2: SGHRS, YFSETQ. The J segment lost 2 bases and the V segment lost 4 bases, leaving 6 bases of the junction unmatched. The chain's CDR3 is CASSVKTSGAYNEQFF. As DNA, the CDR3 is TGCGCCAGCAGCGTGAAAACTAGCGGGGCCTACAATGAGCAGTTCTTC.

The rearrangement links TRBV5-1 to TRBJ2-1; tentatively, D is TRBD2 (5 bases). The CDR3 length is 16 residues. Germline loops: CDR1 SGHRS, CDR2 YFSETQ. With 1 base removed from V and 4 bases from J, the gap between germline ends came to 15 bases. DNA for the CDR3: TGCGCCAGCAGCTTGTCGGAGCGGCAAACTTACAATGAGCAGTTCTTC. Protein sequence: CASSLSERQTYNEQFF.

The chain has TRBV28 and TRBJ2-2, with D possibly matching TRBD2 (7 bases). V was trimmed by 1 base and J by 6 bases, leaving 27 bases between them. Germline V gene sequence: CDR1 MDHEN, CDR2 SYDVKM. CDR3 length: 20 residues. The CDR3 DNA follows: TGTGCCAGCAGTTTATCCGGGTGGAGGGGGAGGGCTCTCCGGGCCGGGGAGCTGTTTTTT. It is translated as CASSLSGWRGRALRAGELFF.

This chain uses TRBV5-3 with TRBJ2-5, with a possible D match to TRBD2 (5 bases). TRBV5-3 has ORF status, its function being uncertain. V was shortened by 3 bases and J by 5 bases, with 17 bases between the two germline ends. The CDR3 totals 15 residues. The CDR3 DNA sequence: TGTGCCAGAAGCTCCCGGAAGTGGCGGGTGGAGACCCAGTACTTC. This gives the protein CARSSRKWRVETQYF.

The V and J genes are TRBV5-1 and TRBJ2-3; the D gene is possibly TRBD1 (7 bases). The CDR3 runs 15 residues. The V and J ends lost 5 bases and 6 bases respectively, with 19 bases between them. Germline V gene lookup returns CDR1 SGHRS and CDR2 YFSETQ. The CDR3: CASRFQGGQGDTQYF. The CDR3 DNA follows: TGCGCCAGCAGATTCCAGGGGGGACAAGGGGATACGCAGTATTTT. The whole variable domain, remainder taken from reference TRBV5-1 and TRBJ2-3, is KAGVTQTPRYLIKTRGQQVTLSCSPISGHRSVSWYQQTPGQGLQFLFEYFSETQRNKGNFPGRFSGRQFSNSRSEMNVSTLELGDSALYLCASRFQGGQGDTQYFGPGTRLTVL.

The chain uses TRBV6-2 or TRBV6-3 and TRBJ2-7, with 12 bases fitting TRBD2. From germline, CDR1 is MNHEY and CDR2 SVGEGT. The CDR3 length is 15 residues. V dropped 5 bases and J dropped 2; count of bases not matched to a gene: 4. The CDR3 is CASSRTSGTAYEQYF. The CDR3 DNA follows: TGTGCCAGCAGTCGGACTAGCGGGACTGCCTACGAGCAGTACTTC.

The CDR3, as DNA: TGTGCCAGCTCACTCTCTTCGGGACAGAGTATTAGCTCCTATAATTCACCCCTCCACTTT. Residues: CASSLSSGQSISSYNSPLHF. The rearrangement links TRBV18 to TRBJ1-6, with 7 bases lining up with TRBD1. V lost 4 bases to trimming and J lost 0 bases; unmatched junction nucleotides: 15. The length of the CDR3 is 20 residues. The germline V gene has CDR1 KGHSH and CDR2 LQKENI.

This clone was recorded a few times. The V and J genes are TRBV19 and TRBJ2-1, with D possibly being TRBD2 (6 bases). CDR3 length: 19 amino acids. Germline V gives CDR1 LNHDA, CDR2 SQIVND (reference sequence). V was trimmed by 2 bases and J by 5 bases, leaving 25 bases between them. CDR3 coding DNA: TGTGCCAGTAGTATAAGAGGGTTAAGGGTGCGAGGGAGGAACAATGAGCAGTTCTTC. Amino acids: CASSIRGLRVRGRNNEQFF.

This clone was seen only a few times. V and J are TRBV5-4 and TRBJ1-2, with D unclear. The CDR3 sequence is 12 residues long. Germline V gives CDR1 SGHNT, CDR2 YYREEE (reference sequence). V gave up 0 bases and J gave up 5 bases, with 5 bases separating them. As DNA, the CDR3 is TGTGCCAGCAGCTTGGACAAATATGGCTACACCTTC. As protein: CASSLDKYGYTF.